Listed below are T cell receptor beta chains from one sample, sequenced in a study of cytomegalovirus exposure and HLA in healthy donors. Repertoires were generated with immunoSEQ multiplex PCR, while TCRdb's copy carries only in-frame clones and drops some. There are roughly 180,000 clones in the sample; roughly four fifths occur only once, and about 2.3% lies in the top ten. The material sequenced was PBMCs. Receptor source: a female donor in good health and CMV-seronegative. CDR3s include the opening cysteine and the closing phenylalanine or tryptophan. A D gene is named only where the DNA matches it firmly. Rows give clone size only sometimes, using once, few, many, or a class for an expanded clone.

clone_size: NA
j_call: TRBJ2-7
d_call: TRBD1
v_call: TRBV6-5
cdr3_aa: CASSYETGFHEQYF
cdr3_nt: TGTGCCAGCAGTTACGAGACAGGGTTCCACGAGCAGTACTTC

clone_size: NA
j_call: TRBJ2-1
d_call: TRBD2
v_call: TRBV4-2
cdr3_aa: CASSQTGTTTNEQFF
cdr3_nt: TGTGCCAGCAGCCAAACCGGGACTACCACGAATGAGCAGTTCTTC

clone_size: few
j_call: TRBJ1-2
d_call: TRBD1
v_call: TRBV29-1
cdr3_aa: CSAGQQYGYTF
cdr3_nt: TGCAGCGCGGGACAGCAGTATGGCTACACCTTC

clone_size: NA
j_call: TRBJ1-1
d_call: NA
v_call: TRBV9
cdr3_aa: CASTQPGEGTEAFF
cdr3_nt: TGTGCCAGCACCCAACCCGGGGAGGGGACTGAAGCTTTCTTT

clone_size: NA
j_call: TRBJ2-5
d_call: TRBD2
v_call: TRBV11-2
cdr3_aa: CASSSSTSGAQETQYF
cdr3_nt: TGTGCCAGCAGCTCATCGACTAGCGGGGCCCAAGAGACCCAGTACTTC

clone_size: NA
j_call: TRBJ2-1
d_call: NA
v_call: TRBV27
cdr3_aa: CASTPVGDDEQFF
cdr3_nt: TGTGCCAGCACCCCCGTAGGGGATGATGAGCAGTTCTTC

clone_size: NA
j_call: TRBJ1-4
d_call: NA
v_call: TRBV2
cdr3_aa: CASRNPGATNEKLFF
cdr3_nt: TGTGCCAGCCGCAATCCGGGGGCAACTAATGAAAAACTGTTTTTT

clone_size: NA
j_call: TRBJ2-3
d_call: TRBD2
v_call: TRBV7-8
cdr3_aa: CASSFWGGESDTQYF
cdr3_nt: TGTGCCAGCAGCTTTTGGGGGGGAGAGTCAGATACGCAGTATTTT

clone_size: NA
j_call: TRBJ2-5
d_call: NA
v_call: TRBV30
cdr3_aa: CAWTNNHGRGETQYF
cdr3_nt: TGTGCCTGGACGAACAATCACGGCCGCGGAGAGACCCAGTACTTC

clone_size: NA
j_call: TRBJ1-3
d_call: NA
v_call: TRBV5-4
cdr3_aa: CASSRGESSGNTIYF
cdr3_nt: TGTGCCAGCAGCCGGGGGGAGTCCTCTGGAAACACCATATATTTT

clone_size: NA
j_call: TRBJ1-6
d_call: NA
v_call: TRBV29-1
cdr3_aa: CSVESGGRGSPLHF
cdr3_nt: TGCAGCGTTGAATCGGGGGGAAGAGGTTCACCCCTCCACTTT

clone_size: NA
j_call: TRBJ2-7
d_call: TRBD2
v_call: TRBV7-2
cdr3_aa: CASRYTSGSYEQYF
cdr3_nt: TGTGCCAGCAGATATACTAGCGGCTCCTACGAGCAGTACTTC

clone_size: few
j_call: TRBJ2-7
d_call: NA
v_call: TRBV15
cdr3_aa: CATSISNTGTYEQYF
cdr3_nt: TGTGCCACCAGCATTAGTAATACAGGGACGTACGAGCAGTACTTC

clone_size: NA
j_call: TRBJ2-1
d_call: TRBD2
v_call: TRBV7-8
cdr3_aa: CASSLGLAGTNEQFF
cdr3_nt: TGTGCCAGCAGCTTAGGACTAGCGGGAACCAATGAGCAGTTCTTC

clone_size: NA
j_call: TRBJ1-2
d_call: TRBD1
v_call: TRBV7-9
cdr3_aa: CASSLTGAGYTF
cdr3_nt: TGTGCCAGCAGCTTGACAGGGGCCGGCTACACCTTC

clone_size: NA
j_call: TRBJ1-1
d_call: NA
v_call: TRBV19
cdr3_aa: CASSKLGSNTEAFF
cdr3_nt: TGTGCCAGTAGTAAGTTGGGGAGTAACACTGAAGCTTTCTTT

clone_size: NA
j_call: TRBJ1-4
d_call: TRBD1
v_call: TRBV5-1
cdr3_aa: CASSLDRVGEKLFF
cdr3_nt: TGCGCCAGCAGCCTGGACAGGGTAGGAGAAAAACTGTTTTTT

clone_size: NA
j_call: TRBJ1-1
d_call: NA
v_call: TRBV28
cdr3_aa: CASSSPPNTKAFF
cdr3_nt: TGTGCCAGCAGTTCCCCACCTAATACTAAAGCTTTCTTT

clone_size: once
j_call: TRBJ2-7
d_call: TRBD2
v_call: TRBV9
cdr3_aa: CASSVGGRDEQYF
cdr3_nt: TGTGCCAGCAGCGTGGGAGGGCGGGACGAGCAGTACTTC

clone_size: NA
j_call: TRBJ2-7
d_call: NA
v_call: TRBV14
cdr3_aa: CASSQTAGFSYEQYF
cdr3_nt: TGTGCCAGCAGCCAAACCGCAGGGTTCTCCTACGAGCAGTACTTC

clone_size: NA
j_call: TRBJ2-5
d_call: NA
v_call: TRBV7-2
cdr3_aa: CASSVQGGRETQYF
cdr3_nt: TGTGCCAGCAGCGTACAGGGCGGGAGAGAGACCCAGTACTTC

clone_size: few
j_call: TRBJ1-6
d_call: NA
v_call: TRBV5-1
cdr3_aa: CASSLGGGNSPLHF
cdr3_nt: TGCGCCAGCAGCTTGGGTGGAGGGAATTCACCCCTCCACTTT

clone_size: NA
j_call: TRBJ2-2
d_call: NA
v_call: TRBV28
cdr3_aa: CASSGNRGGNTGELFF
cdr3_nt: TGTGCCAGCAGTGGAAACAGGGGGGGTAACACCGGGGAGCTGTTTTTT

clone_size: once
j_call: TRBJ1-2
d_call: NA
v_call: TRBV30
cdr3_aa: CAWRGRDTSNYGYTF
cdr3_nt: TGTGCCTGGAGGGGAAGGGACACCTCTAACTATGGCTACACCTTC

clone_size: NA
j_call: TRBJ1-6
d_call: NA
v_call: TRBV30
cdr3_aa: CARSRGEHSPLHF
cdr3_nt: TGTGCCCGGAGCAGGGGAGAGCATTCACCCCTCCACTTT

clone_size: NA
j_call: TRBJ2-1
d_call: TRBD1
v_call: TRBV27
cdr3_aa: CASSRTGGEQFF
cdr3_nt: TGTGCCAGCAGTCGAACAGGGGGTGAGCAGTTCTTC

clone_size: NA
j_call: TRBJ1-1
d_call: TRBD1
v_call: TRBV18
cdr3_aa: CASSGTGLGTEAFF
cdr3_nt: TGTGCCAGCTCCGGGACAGGGTTGGGCACTGAAGCTTTCTTT

clone_size: few
j_call: TRBJ2-1
d_call: TRBD1
v_call: TRBV2
cdr3_aa: CASSLDRGSYNEQFF
cdr3_nt: TGTGCCAGCAGTCTAGACAGGGGGTCCTACAATGAGCAGTTCTTC

clone_size: once
j_call: TRBJ2-7
d_call: TRBD2
v_call: TRBV5-1
cdr3_aa: CASRRTSGGSSSYEQYF
cdr3_nt: TGCGCCAGCAGAAGGACTAGCGGGGGTTCGAGCTCCTACGAGCAGTACTTC

clone_size: NA
j_call: TRBJ1-1
d_call: TRBD1
v_call: TRBV28
cdr3_aa: CASSPPRGQGALEAFF
cdr3_nt: TGTGCCAGCAGTCCCCCCCGGGGACAGGGGGCTCTTGAAGCTTTCTTT

clone_size: NA
j_call: TRBJ2-7
d_call: TRBD2
v_call: TRBV13
cdr3_aa: CASSPRGTSGVGNEQYF
cdr3_nt: TGTGCCAGCAGCCCCAGGGGGACTAGCGGGGTAGGGAACGAGCAGTACTTC

clone_size: NA
j_call: TRBJ2-3
d_call: TRBD1
v_call: TRBV2
cdr3_aa: CASSDAGGPDTQYF
cdr3_nt: TGTGCCAGCAGTGACGCAGGGGGCCCAGATACGCAGTATTTT

clone_size: NA
j_call: TRBJ1-5
d_call: TRBD1
v_call: TRBV11-2
cdr3_aa: CASSLGQGFQPQHF
cdr3_nt: TGTGCCAGCAGCTTGGGACAGGGTTTTCAGCCCCAGCATTTT

clone_size: few
j_call: TRBJ2-3
d_call: TRBD1
v_call: TRBV15
cdr3_aa: CATRQGKDTQYF
cdr3_nt: TGTGCCACCCGACAGGGTAAAGATACGCAGTATTTT

clone_size: NA
j_call: TRBJ2-1
d_call: TRBD1
v_call: TRBV15
cdr3_aa: CATSGTGSYNEQFF
cdr3_nt: TGTGCCACCAGCGGGACAGGGTCCTACAATGAGCAGTTCTTC